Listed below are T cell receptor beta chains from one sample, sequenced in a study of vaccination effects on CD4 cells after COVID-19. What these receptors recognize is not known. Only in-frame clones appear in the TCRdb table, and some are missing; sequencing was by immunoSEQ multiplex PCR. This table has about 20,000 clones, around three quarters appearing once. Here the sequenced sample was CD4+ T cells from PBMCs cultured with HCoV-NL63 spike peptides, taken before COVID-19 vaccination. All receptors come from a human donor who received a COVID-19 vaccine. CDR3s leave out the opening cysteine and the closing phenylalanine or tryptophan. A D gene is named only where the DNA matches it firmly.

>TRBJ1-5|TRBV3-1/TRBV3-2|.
ASSQYSNQPQH
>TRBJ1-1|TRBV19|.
ASTPGGATEAF
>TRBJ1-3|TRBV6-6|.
ASSYEWSSGNTIY
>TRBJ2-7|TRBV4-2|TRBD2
ASSQVGTRSYEQY
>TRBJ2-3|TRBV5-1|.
ASRVGFQGSTDTQY
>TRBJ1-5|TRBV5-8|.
ASSGLNQPQH
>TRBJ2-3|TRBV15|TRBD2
ATSRDAGGSDTQY
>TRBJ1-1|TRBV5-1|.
ASSLGFPLVGGANTEAF
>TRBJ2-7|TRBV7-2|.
ASSLNPPLTTLIYEQY
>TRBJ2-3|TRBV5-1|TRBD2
ASSSGLAGASDTQY
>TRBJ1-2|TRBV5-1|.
ASSPFSNYGYT
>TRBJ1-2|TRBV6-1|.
ASSEGGTQSYGYT
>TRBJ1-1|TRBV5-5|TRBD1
ASSLWAGGDPSTEAF
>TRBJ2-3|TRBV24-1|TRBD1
ATSDRGLSTDTQY
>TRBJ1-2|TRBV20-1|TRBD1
SAGGGTGSYYGYT